The following is a TCR beta chain sequence with its context. Using immunoSEQ multiplex PCR, the repertoire was profiled, and TCRdb retains in-frame clones only, with some absent. Of approximately 2.5 million clones in the sample, just over 90% were seen once. The sample comes from a study of shared clonotypes between healthy human individuals. The CD4+ fraction was divided into a CD45RA+ naive subset and a CD45RA-negative memory subset. The germline gives CDR1 SGHVS, CDR2 FQNEAQ. The CDR3 is 13 amino acids. V was clipped by 0 bases and J by 8 bases, with 9 bases between them. The receptor's source is a man aged 18 to 30 in good health. V gene TRBV7-8 combines with J gene TRBJ2-3; D is unclear. The sequenced sample was naive CD4+ T cells sorted from blood. As to subset: CD45RA+ positively selected. The CDR3 is CASSLAELVTQYF. CDR3 nucleotides: TGTGCCAGCAGCTTAGCGGAACTGGTTACGCAGTATTTT.